This record looks at one T cell receptor beta chain sequence and its context. The CDR3 has 14 residues. V was shortened by 8 bases and J by 3 bases, with 17 bases between the two germline ends. In germline, CDR1 is MNHNS, CDR2 SASEGT. The data derive from a study of technical replicates of blood from a few donors. TCRdb's table, derived via immunoSEQ multiplex PCR, lists solely in-frame clones and lacks some. The sample yields 70,000 to 95,000 clones, roughly 94% seen once. This clonotype was sampled from a human donor in good health. The chain is built from TRBV6-1 and TRBJ2-7; D is uncertain. Sequenced material: T cells isolated from PBMCs. This CDR3 reads CASRTHPRDYEQYF. CDR3 DNA sequence: TGTGCCAGCCGCACCCATCCGAGAGACTACGAGCAGTACTTC.